Listed here are 22 T cell receptor beta chains from one sample, sequenced in a study of Graves' ophthalmopathy and Graves' hyperthyroidism. The authors amplified TCR beta CDR3 regions from RNA transcripts. HTBI primers primed a first-round RT-PCR, and a second-round multiplex PCR followed. TCRdb processed the multiplex PCR reads anew with MiXCR; each CDR3 protein has one entry. The profile shows around 400,000 distinct CDR3 sequences, about 18% of them singletons. Material: peripheral blood. These receptors were collected from a woman aged 18-29 years with Graves' ophthalmopathy.

This clonotype was detected ten times or more. The chain links TRBV5-5 to TRBJ2-7; D tentatively reads TRBD1 or TRBD2 (7 bases each). The V end lost 0 bases, the J end lost 3 bases, and 13 bases lay between the germline ends. The CDR3 spans 15 residues. Germline CDR1 reads SGHKS; CDR2 reads YYEKEE (reference sequence). This CDR3 reads CASSLVQGGLYEQYF. CDR3 nucleotide sequence: TGTGCCAGCAGCTTGGTGCAGGGGGGGCTCTACGAGCAGTACTTC. The complete variable domain, with remaining parts taken from reference TRBV5-5 and TRBJ2-7, reads DAGVTQSPTHLIKTRGQQVTLRCSPISGHKSVSWYQQVLGQGPQFIFQYYEKEERGRGNFPDRFSARQFPNYSSELNVNALLLGDSALYLCASSLVQGGLYEQYFGPGTRLTVT.

This clonotype was found many times. The chain couples TRBV2 to TRBJ1-5; 12 nucleotides align to TRBD1. The germline V gene encodes CDR1 SNHLY and CDR2 FYNNEI. The CDR3 totals 14 residues. The V and J ends lost 6 bases and 6 bases, in that order; junction bases with no gene match: 3. CDR3 region: CASSLGQGAQPQHF. Here the CDR3 DNA reads TGTGCCAGCAGCCTGGGACAGGGGGCTCAGCCCCAGCATTTT.

This clonotype was counted ten times or more. This sequence joins TRBV30 and TRBJ1-3; D call uncertain. CDR1 is GTSNPN and CDR2 is SVGIG in the germline V gene (reference sequence). The CDR3 is 15 amino acids. V lost 3 bases, J lost 0 bases, and 12 bases lay in between. In DNA, the CDR3 is TGTGCCTGGAGAGATGACTGGAGCTCTGGAAACACCATATATTTT. Translated: CAWRDDWSSGNTIYF.

This chain uses TRBV20-1 with TRBJ2-7, with 9 bases lining up with TRBD2. V lost 1 base, J lost 0 bases, and 7 bases stayed unmatched. The CDR3 consists of 16 residues. Germline CDR1 is DFQATT and CDR2 is SNEGSKA (reference sequence). The chain's CDR3 is CSARAVAGAVSYEQYF. CDR3 DNA sequence: TGCAGTGCTAGAGCGGTAGCGGGGGCAGTCTCCTACGAGCAGTACTTC.

This clonotype was counted at least ten times. This chain joins TRBV5-1 and TRBJ1-2; 9 bases map to TRBD1. J lost 6 bases, V lost 2 bases, and 11 bases had no gene match. This CDR3 spans 16 amino acids. Germline V gene lookup returns CDR1 SGHRS and CDR2 YFSETQ. CDR3 in amino acids: CASSLDTGGIGDGYTF. The CDR3 bases are TGCGCCAGCAGCTTAGATACAGGGGGCATCGGAGATGGCTACACCTTC.

This clonotype occurred many times. V is TRBV6-2 or TRBV6-3 and J is TRBJ1-3; no firm D call. V shed 0 bases and J shed 1 base, with 7 bases lying between them. Germline V gene lookup returns CDR1 MNHEY and CDR2 SVGEGT. The CDR3 has 15 amino acids. The CDR3: CASSYSRESGNTIYF. In nucleotides, the CDR3 is TGTGCCAGCAGTTACTCGCGGGAGTCTGGAAACACCATATATTTT.

This chain connects TRBV29-1 to TRBJ2-5; 12 bases align to TRBD2. The CDR3 consists of 16 residues. The ends lost 7 bases at V and 5 bases at J; junction bases unmatched: 14. Per germline, CDR1 SQVTM and CDR2 ANQGSEA. The CDR3: CSAKLAGGPAWETQYF. Here the CDR3 DNA reads TGCAGCGCCAAGCTAGCGGGAGGGCCGGCTTGGGAGACCCAGTACTTC.

This clonotype was counted at least ten times. This sequence joins TRBV10-3 and TRBJ2-5, with D hard to call. Germline CDR1 is ENHRY and CDR2 is SYGVKD. The CDR3 consists of 12 residues. Between the trimmed V and J ends, which lost 11 bases and 2 bases, there was a span of 12 bases. Here the CDR3 DNA reads TGTGCCGCCTCTACTGAACAAGAGACCCAGTACTTC. Translated: CAASTEQETQYF.

The chain is built from TRBV12-3 or TRBV12-4 and TRBJ2-7, with D unresolved. This CDR3 has 14 amino acids. Trimming left V 7 bases short and J 5 bases short, with 18 bases between. CDR3 nucleotides: TGTGCCAGCACCATCTCTACGAGGATCAACGAGCAGTACTTC. This codes for CASTISTRINEQYF.

This clonotype was detected many times. CDR3 DNA sequence: TGCAGTGCCAATGACGCAGGGGCGGCGAACACTGAAGCTTTCTTT. Residues: CSANDAGAANTEAFF. This sequence joins TRBV20-1 and TRBJ1-1, with D possibly being TRBD1 (6 bases). This CDR3 contains 15 residues. Trimming left V 6 bases short and J 1 base short, with 18 bases between. CDR1 is DFQATT and CDR2 is SNEGSKA in the germline V gene (reference sequence).

This clonotype has a count of ten or more. The rearrangement joins TRBV6-5 to TRBJ1-2; TRBD1 aligns across 10 bases. Trimming at V came to 5 bases and at J to 1 base, leaving 10 bases not matched to a gene. This CDR3 region has 17 residues. Germline-derived CDR1 and CDR2 are MNHEY and SVGAGI. The CDR3: CASSPTETGGRNYGYTF. The CDR3 DNA is TGTGCCAGCAGTCCCACCGAGACAGGGGGCCGTAACTATGGCTACACCTTC.

This clonotype appeared many times. This chain connects TRBV28 to TRBJ2-2; D is undetermined. V lost 3 bases to trimming and J lost 2 bases, with 13 bases between them. The CDR3 has 16 residues. Germline V gene lookup returns CDR1 MDHEN and CDR2 SYDVKM. CDR3 region: CASSFVPGINTGELFF. The CDR3 nucleotides read TGTGCCAGCAGTTTTGTCCCGGGTATCAACACCGGGGAGCTGTTTTTT.

This clonotype came up many times. This sequence joins TRBV11-2 and TRBJ2-2, with TRBD2 matching over 8 bases. There are 16 residues in the CDR3. Germline V gene data show CDR1 as SGHAT and CDR2 as FQNNGV. The J segment lost 2 bases and the V segment lost 2 bases, leaving 4 bases of the junction unmatched. As DNA, the CDR3 is TGTGCCAGCAGCTTATTCGCGGGGGGCAACACCGGGGAGCTGTTTTTT. This translates into CASSLFAGGNTGELFF.

This clonotype was detected many times. The V and J genes are TRBV30 and TRBJ1-2, with 7 bases fitting TRBD1. V was clipped by 2 bases and J by 4 bases; unmatched bases: 4. The germline gives CDR1 GTSNPN, CDR2 SVGIG (reference sequence). This CDR3 is 13 amino acids long. CDR3 protein: CAWSMRTGYGYTF. The CDR3 DNA is TGTGCCTGGAGTATGAGGACAGGCTATGGCTACACCTTC.

In this sample, this clonotype turned up many times. V usage is TRBV30 and J usage is TRBJ2-6, with D uncertain. CDR1 and CDR2 (germline): GTSNPN, SVGIG (reference sequence). The CDR3 consists of 12 residues. Trimming took off 1 base at V and 4 bases at J, with 2 bases between the two ends. The chain's CDR3 is CAWSDGANVLTF. For the CDR3, the DNA is TGTGCCTGGAGTGACGGGGCCAACGTCCTGACTTTC.

This clonotype was seen repeatedly, ten times or more. This chain joins TRBV27 and TRBJ2-7; 7 bases align to TRBD2. Germline CDR1 and CDR2: MNHEY and SMNVEV (reference sequence). The CDR3 spans 14 residues. Trimming at V came to 6 bases and at J to 3 bases, leaving 8 bases not matched to a gene. CDR3: CASSWREGGYEQYF. The DNA for the CDR3 is TGTGCCAGCAGCTGGAGGGAGGGTGGCTACGAGCAGTACTTC.

The rearrangement joins TRBV6-2 or TRBV6-3 to TRBJ1-6; D remains ambiguous. CDR1 and CDR2 from the germline V gene are MNHEY and SVGEGT. This CDR3 is 13 amino acids long. Trimming shortened V by 2 bases and J by 7 bases, and 6 bases separated the two germline ends. CDR3 sequence reads: CASSYERNSPLHF. In DNA form, the CDR3 reads TGTGCCAGCAGTTACGAACGGAATTCACCCCTCCACTTT.

The rearrangement links TRBV6-1 to TRBJ2-5; D unclear. CDR1 is MNHNS and CDR2 is SASEGT in the germline V gene. V was shortened by 2 bases and J by 0 bases, with 10 bases between the two germline ends. This CDR3 has 15 residues. CDR3 sequence: CASSESTSDQETQYF. CDR3 bases: TGTGCCAGCAGTGAATCCACATCAGACCAAGAGACCCAGTACTTC.

This clonotype has more than one count but fewer than ten. The V gene is TRBV4-2, the J gene TRBJ2-4; 7 bases agree with TRBD2. Germline values: CDR1 LGHNA, CDR2 YNFKEQ. This CDR3 has 15 amino acids. V dropped 0 bases and J dropped 6; count of bases not matched to a gene: 5. The CDR3 region is CASSQDSASGNIQYF. CDR3 nucleotide sequence: TGTGCCAGCAGCCAAGATTCGGCTAGCGGAAACATTCAGTACTTC.

This clonotype was observed at least ten times. The chain carries TRBV11-2 and TRBJ1-3, with 10 bases fitting TRBD1. Losses at the gene ends were 2 bases for V and 2 bases for J; bases not matched to a gene: 9. The CDR3 covers 18 residues. CDR1 and CDR2 (germline): SGHAT, FQNNGV. CDR3 nucleotides: TGTGCCAGCAGCTTAAGCATTCCGGGACAGGGGCCTGGAAACACCATATATTTT. Its protein is CASSLSIPGQGPGNTIYF.

V and J are TRBV6-2 or TRBV6-3 and TRBJ2-7, with 7 bases identical to TRBD2. J lost 5 bases, V lost 7 bases, and 8 bases had no gene match. This CDR3 has 13 residues. Germline CDR1 reads MNHEY; CDR2 reads SVGEGT. The CDR3 DNA follows: TGTGCCAGCACCTGGCGGGAGAGAGACGAGCAGTACTTC. Protein product: CASTWRERDEQYF.

This clonotype was seen at least ten times. The rearrangement uses TRBV10-3 and TRBJ1-6; 9 bases line up with TRBD1. V dropped 9 bases and J dropped 15; count of bases not matched to a gene: 12. The length of the CDR3 is 13 residues. Germline V lookup: CDR1 ENHRY, CDR2 SYGVKD. CDR3 in amino acids: CAIPGQGPLGLHF. The CDR3 DNA reads as TGTGCCATACCGGGACAGGGTCCCCTAGGCCTCCACTTT.